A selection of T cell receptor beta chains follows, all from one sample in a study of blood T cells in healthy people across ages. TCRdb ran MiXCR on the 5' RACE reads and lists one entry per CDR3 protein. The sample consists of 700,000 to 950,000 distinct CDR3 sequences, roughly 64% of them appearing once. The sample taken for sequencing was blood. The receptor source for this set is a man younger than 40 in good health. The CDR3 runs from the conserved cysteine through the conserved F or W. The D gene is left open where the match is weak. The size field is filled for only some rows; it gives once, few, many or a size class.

cdr3_nt: TGTGCCAGCAGCTTCAGACGCGGGAATGAGCAGTTCTTC
cdr3_aa: CASSFRRGNEQFF
j_call: TRBJ2-1
v_call: TRBV7-2
clone_size: few
d_call: .

cdr3_nt: TGTGCCAGCAGCTTAGCGGGGGCAGGGGAGGAGACCCAGTACTTC
cdr3_aa: CASSLAGAGEETQYF
j_call: TRBJ2-5
v_call: TRBV7-9
clone_size: .
d_call: .

cdr3_nt: TGTGCCAGCAGTTTCACCCCGATAACTAGCGGGAGTTCCAACGAGCAGTACTTC
cdr3_aa: CASSFTPITSGSSNEQYF
j_call: TRBJ2-7
v_call: TRBV6-5
clone_size: .
d_call: TRBD2

cdr3_nt: TGCGCCAGCAGCCAAGATCTAGCTGATGAGCAGTTCTTC
cdr3_aa: CASSQDLADEQFF
j_call: TRBJ2-1
v_call: TRBV4-3
clone_size: few
d_call: .

cdr3_nt: TGCAGCGTTGTGCTCCTTACGGGACTTAGCACAGATACGCAGTATTTT
cdr3_aa: CSVVLLTGLSTDTQYF
j_call: TRBJ2-3
v_call: TRBV29-1
clone_size: .
d_call: .

cdr3_nt: TGTGCCAGCACCCCAAGCTTGGGCTCCTACAATGAGCAGTTCTTC
cdr3_aa: CASTPSLGSYNEQFF
j_call: TRBJ2-1
v_call: TRBV6-5
clone_size: .
d_call: .

cdr3_nt: TGTGCCAGCAGCGCTGGCTGGACAGGTGAATACGAGCAGTACTTC
cdr3_aa: CASSAGWTGEYEQYF
j_call: TRBJ2-7
v_call: TRBV9
clone_size: .
d_call: TRBD1

cdr3_nt: TGTGCCATCAGTGGGGCGCCGAGCACAGATACGCAGTATTTT
cdr3_aa: CAISGAPSTDTQYF
j_call: TRBJ2-3
v_call: TRBV10-3
clone_size: .
d_call: .

cdr3_nt: TGTGCCAGCTCACCACTAGCGGGGGGCGAGCAGTACTTC
cdr3_aa: CASSPLAGGEQYF
j_call: TRBJ2-7
v_call: TRBV18
clone_size: .
d_call: TRBD2

cdr3_nt: TGTGCCAGCAGTTTTGAGTGGGGTTTGGGGGGGCAGGAGAATGAGCAGTTCTTC
cdr3_aa: CASSFEWGLGGQENEQFF
j_call: TRBJ2-1
v_call: TRBV12-3/TRBV12-4
clone_size: few
d_call: .

cdr3_nt: TGTACCAGCAGTTTAGTCACATCATACAATGAGCAGTTCTTC
cdr3_aa: CTSSLVTSYNEQFF
j_call: TRBJ2-1
v_call: TRBV28
clone_size: .
d_call: .

cdr3_nt: TGCGCCGGCAGTATAACCGGGACATATAACACTGAAGCTTTCTTT
cdr3_aa: CAGSITGTYNTEAFF
j_call: TRBJ1-1
v_call: TRBV5-1
clone_size: .
d_call: .

cdr3_nt: TGCGCCAGCAGCCCTGCGGCCTTAGCGACAGATACGCAGTATTTT
cdr3_aa: CASSPAALATDTQYF
j_call: TRBJ2-3
v_call: TRBV5-1
clone_size: .
d_call: .

cdr3_nt: TGTGCCAGCAGTCCGTTCAGGAGCGAGCAGTACTTC
cdr3_aa: CASSPFRSEQYF
j_call: TRBJ2-7
v_call: TRBV2
clone_size: .
d_call: .

cdr3_nt: TGTGCCAGCAGCGCAAAACTAGCGGGAGGACCAGATACGCAGTATTTT
cdr3_aa: CASSAKLAGGPDTQYF
j_call: TRBJ2-3
v_call: TRBV9
clone_size: .
d_call: TRBD2